This TCR beta chain is from a study of blood T cell repertoires in COVID-19. Across the study: The origin of the acute and convalescent COVID-19 samples was the United States, Italy and Spain. PBMCs, B-cell-depleted T cells, or T cells provided the cDNA or gDNA that made up the material.

V lost 1 base and J lost 1, with 10 bases in between. Germline lookup yields CDR1 SGHAT and CDR2 FQNNGV. CDR3 length: 15 amino acids. Recovered participants had two consecutive negative NP/OP PCR tests, healthcare professional clearance, or symptom resolution. This table comes from immunoSEQ multiplex PCR, and its TCRdb copy is limited to in-frame clones, with some not included. The table includes 150,000 to 200,000 clones, 84% detected once. This clonotype was sampled from a man aged 50-59 years who had recovered from COVID-19. The sample comprised PBMCs or T cells enriched from blood (not recorded which). The V and J genes are TRBV11-2 and TRBJ1-1; D is unclear. As DNA, the CDR3 is TGTGCCAGCAGCTTAGGGTCGGGAAAGAACACTGAAGCTTTCTTT. This encodes CASSLGSGKNTEAFF. Full variable domain (remainder filled in from reference TRBV11-2 and TRBJ1-1): EAGVAQSPRYKIIEKRQSVAFWCNPISGHATLYWYQQILGQGPKLLIQFQNNGVVDDSQLPKDRFSAERLKGVDSTLKIQPAKLEDSAVYLCASSLGSGKNTEAFFGQGTRLTVV.